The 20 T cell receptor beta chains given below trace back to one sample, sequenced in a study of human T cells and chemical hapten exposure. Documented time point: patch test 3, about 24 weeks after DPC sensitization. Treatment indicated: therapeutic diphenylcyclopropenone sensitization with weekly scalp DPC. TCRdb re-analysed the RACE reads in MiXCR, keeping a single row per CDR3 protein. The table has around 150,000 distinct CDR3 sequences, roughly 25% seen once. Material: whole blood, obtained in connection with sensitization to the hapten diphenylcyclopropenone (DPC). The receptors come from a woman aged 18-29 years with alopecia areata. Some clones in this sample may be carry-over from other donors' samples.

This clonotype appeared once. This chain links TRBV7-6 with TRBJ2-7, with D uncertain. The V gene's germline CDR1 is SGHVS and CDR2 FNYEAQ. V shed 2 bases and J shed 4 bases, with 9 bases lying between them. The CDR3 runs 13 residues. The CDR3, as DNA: TGTGCCAGCAGCTTACGACCGATTTACGAGCAGTACTTC. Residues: CASSLRPIYEQYF.

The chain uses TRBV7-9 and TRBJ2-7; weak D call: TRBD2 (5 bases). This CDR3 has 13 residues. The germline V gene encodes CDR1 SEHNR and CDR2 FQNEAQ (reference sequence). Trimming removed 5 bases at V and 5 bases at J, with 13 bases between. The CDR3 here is CASSRTLFDEQYF. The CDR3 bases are TGTGCCAGCAGCAGGACTTTGTTCGACGAGCAGTACTTC.

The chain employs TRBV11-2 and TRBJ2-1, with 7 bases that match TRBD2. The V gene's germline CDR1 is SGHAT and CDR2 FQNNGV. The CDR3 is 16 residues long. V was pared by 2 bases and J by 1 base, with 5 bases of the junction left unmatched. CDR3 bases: TGTGCCAGCAGCTTAACCCAGCGGGGTTCCTACAATGAGCAGTTCTTC. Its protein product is CASSLTQRGSYNEQFF. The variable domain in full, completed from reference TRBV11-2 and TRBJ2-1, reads EAGVAQSPRYKIIEKRQSVAFWCNPISGHATLYWYQQILGQGPKLLIQFQNNGVVDDSQLPKDRFSAERLKGVDSTLKIQPAKLEDSAVYLCASSLTQRGSYNEQFFGPGTRLTVL.

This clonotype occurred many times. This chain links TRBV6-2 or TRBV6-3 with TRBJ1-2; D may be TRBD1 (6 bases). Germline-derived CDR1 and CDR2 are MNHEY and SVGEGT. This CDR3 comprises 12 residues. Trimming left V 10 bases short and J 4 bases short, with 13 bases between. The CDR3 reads CAISTGLYGYTF. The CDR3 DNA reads TGTGCCATCTCGACAGGACTCTATGGCTACACCTTC.

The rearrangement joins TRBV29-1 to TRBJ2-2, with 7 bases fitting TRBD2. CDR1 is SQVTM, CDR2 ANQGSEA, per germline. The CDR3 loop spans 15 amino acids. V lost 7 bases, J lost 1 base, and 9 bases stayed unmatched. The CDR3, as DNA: TGCAGCGGGGGGGAGCGGGGAATGAACACCGGGGAGCTGTTTTTT. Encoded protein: CSGGERGMNTGELFF.

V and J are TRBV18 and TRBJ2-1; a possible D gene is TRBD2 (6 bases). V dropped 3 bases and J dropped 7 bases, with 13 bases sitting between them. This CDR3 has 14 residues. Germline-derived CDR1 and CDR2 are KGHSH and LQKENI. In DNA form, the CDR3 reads TGTGCCAGCTCACCGGGTGCGACTAGTAATGAGCAGTTCTTC. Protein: CASSPGATSNEQFF. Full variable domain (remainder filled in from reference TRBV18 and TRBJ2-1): NAGVMQNPRHLVRRRGQEARLRCSPMKGHSHVYWYRQLPEEGLKFMVYLQKENIIDESGMPKERFSAEFPKEGPSILRIQQVVRGDSAAYFCASSPGATSNEQFFGPGTRLTVL.

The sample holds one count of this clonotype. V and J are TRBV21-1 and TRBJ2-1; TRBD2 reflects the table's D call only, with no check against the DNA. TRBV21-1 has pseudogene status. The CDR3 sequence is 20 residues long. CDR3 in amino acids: CASSPIPQLAAPEIHNEQFF. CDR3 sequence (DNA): TGTGCCAGCAGCCCCATCCCGCAACTAGCGGCACCGGAGATCCACAATGAGCAGTTCTTC.

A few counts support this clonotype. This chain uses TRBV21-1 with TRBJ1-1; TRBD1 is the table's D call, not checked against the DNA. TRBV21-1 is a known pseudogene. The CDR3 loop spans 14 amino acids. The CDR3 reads CASSKRLRGTEAFF. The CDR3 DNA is TGTGCCAGCAGCAAACGGCTTAGGGGGACTGAAGCTTTCTTT.

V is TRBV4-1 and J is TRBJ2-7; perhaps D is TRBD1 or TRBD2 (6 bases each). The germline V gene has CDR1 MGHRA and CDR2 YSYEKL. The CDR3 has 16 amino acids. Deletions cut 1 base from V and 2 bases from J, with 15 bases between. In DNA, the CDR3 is TGCGCCAGCAGCCAAGGGGGGGCGAGAGCGACCTACGAGCAGTACTTC. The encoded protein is CASSQGGARATYEQYF.

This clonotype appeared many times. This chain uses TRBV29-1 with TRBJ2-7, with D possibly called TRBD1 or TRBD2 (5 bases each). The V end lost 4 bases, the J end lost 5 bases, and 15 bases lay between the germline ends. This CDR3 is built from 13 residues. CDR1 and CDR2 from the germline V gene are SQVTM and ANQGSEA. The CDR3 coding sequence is TGCAGCGTTGTGGGCCAGGGACCCCACGAGCAGTACTTC. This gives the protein CSVVGQGPHEQYF.

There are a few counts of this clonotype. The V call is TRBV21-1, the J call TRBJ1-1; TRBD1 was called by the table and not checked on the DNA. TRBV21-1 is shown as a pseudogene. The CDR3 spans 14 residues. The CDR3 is CASSPRTRGTEAFF. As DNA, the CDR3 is TGTGCCAGCAGCCCACGGACACGAGGCACTGAAGCTTTCTTT.

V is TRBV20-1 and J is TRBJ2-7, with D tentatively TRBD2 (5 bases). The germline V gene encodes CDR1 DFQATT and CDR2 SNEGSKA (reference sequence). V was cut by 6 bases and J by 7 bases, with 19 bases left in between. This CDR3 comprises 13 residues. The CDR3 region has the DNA TGCAGTGCCGATTACCGGACTCAGGCTGAGCAGTACTTC. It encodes CSADYRTQAEQYF.

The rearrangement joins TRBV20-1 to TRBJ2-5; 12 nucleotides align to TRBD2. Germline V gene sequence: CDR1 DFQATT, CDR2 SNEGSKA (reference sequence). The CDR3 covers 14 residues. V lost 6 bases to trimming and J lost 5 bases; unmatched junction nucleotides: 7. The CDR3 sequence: CSADPGTSGETQYF. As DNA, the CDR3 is TGCAGTGCAGACCCCGGGACTAGCGGGGAGACCCAGTACTTC.

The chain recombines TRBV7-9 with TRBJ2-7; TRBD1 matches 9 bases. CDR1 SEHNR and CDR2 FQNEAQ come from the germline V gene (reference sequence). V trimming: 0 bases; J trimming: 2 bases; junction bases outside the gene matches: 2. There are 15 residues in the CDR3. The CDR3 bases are TGTGCCAGCAGCTTAGCGGACAGGGGCCCCTACGAGCAGTACTTC. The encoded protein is CASSLADRGPYEQYF.

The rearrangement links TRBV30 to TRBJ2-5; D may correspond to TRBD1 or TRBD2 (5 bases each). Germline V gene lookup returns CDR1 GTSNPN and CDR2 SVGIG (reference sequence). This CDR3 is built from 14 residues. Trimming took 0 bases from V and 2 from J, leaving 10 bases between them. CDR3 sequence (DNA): TGTGCCTGGAGTGTCGAGGGGCTACAAGAGACCCAGTACTTC. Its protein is CAWSVEGLQETQYF.

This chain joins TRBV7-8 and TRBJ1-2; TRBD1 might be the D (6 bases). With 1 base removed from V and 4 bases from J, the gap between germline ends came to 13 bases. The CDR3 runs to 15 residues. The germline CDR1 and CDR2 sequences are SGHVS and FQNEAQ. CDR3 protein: CASSLGGGGGYGYTF. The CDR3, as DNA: TGTGCCAGCAGCTTAGGAGGAGGGGGTGGCTATGGCTACACCTTC.

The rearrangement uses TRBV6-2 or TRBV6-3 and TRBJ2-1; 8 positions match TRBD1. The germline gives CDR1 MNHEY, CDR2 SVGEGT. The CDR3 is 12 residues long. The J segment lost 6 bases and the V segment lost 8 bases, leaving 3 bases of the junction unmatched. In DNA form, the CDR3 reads TGTGCCAGCGGGGACAGGTTCAATGAGCAGTTCTTC. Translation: CASGDRFNEQFF.

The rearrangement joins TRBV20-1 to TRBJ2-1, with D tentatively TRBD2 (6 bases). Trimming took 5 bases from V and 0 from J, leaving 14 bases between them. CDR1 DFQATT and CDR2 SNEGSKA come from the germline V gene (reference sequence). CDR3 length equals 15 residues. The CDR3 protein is CSAGGLRGSYNEQFF. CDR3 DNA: TGCAGTGCTGGAGGTTTGCGGGGCTCCTACAATGAGCAGTTCTTC.

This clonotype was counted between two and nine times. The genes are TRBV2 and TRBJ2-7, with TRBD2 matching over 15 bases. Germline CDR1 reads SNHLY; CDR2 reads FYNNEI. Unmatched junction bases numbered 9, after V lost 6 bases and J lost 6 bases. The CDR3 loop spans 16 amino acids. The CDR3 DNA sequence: TGTGCCAGCAGCCCCGGACTAGCGGGAGGGCTTGGCGAGCAGTACTTC. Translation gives CASSPGLAGGLGEQYF.

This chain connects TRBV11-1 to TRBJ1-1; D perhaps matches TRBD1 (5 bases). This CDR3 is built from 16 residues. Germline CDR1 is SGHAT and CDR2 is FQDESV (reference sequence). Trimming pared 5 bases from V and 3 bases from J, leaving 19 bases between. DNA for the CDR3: TGTGCCAGCAGCCGGTATCTGACAGCGGGCGACACTGAAGCTTTCTTT. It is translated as CASSRYLTAGDTEAFF.